What follows describes a single T cell receptor (beta chain). The data derive from a study of T-cell memory formation after mild COVID-19. TCRdb reprocessed the 5' RACE reads via MiXCR and lists one record per CDR3 protein. In the table there are approximately 350,000 distinct CDR3 sequences, about an eighth of which are singletons. Germline values: CDR1 SGDLS, CDR2 YYNGEE. The junction had 5 bases not matched to a gene; V was cut back by 3 bases and J by 1 base. The CDR3 contains 17 residues. This TCR derives from a man younger than 35 who had mild COVID-19 (a few samples of this study predate the infection). Cell type and time point are not known. The chain carries TRBV9 and TRBJ2-2; TRBD2 agrees at 11 bases. Material: PBMCs or a T cell subset sorted from them (not recorded which). CDR3 sequence reads: CASSGPGLAGNTGELFF. The CDR3 bases are TGTGCCAGCAGCGGTCCCGGACTAGCGGGGAACACCGGGGAGCTGTTTTTT.